The TCR beta chain under discussion was sequenced for a study of blood T cell repertoires in COVID-19. TCRdb's table, derived via immunoSEQ multiplex PCR, lists solely in-frame clones and lacks some. Of tens of thousands of clones detected, about 90% appear once; the ten largest clones hold around 0.97%. V lost 7 bases to trimming and J lost 6 bases; unmatched junction nucleotides: 4. Looked up from germline, CDR1 is MNHNY and CDR2 is SVGAGI (reference sequence). This CDR3 has 14 amino acids. The sample comprised peripheral blood. The TCR sequence derives from a woman between 45 and 60 years old in a cohort sampled during active COVID-19. V is TRBV6-6 and J is TRBJ1-6; 9 bases fit TRBD1. The CDR3 DNA is TGTGCCAGCAACCCGGGACAGGGTAATTCACCCCTCCACTTT. It codes for CASNPGQGNSPLHF.